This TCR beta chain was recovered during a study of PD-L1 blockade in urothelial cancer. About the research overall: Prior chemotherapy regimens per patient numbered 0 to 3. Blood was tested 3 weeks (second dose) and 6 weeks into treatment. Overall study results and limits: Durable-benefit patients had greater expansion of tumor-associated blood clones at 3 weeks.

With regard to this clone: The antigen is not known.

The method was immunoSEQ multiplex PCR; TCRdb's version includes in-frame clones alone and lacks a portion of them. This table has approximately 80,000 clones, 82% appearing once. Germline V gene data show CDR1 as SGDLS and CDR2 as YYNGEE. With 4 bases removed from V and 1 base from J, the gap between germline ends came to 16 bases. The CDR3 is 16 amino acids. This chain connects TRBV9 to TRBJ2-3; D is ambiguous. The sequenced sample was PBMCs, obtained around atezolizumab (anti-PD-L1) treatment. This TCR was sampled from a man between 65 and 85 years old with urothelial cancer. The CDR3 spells CASSPFENPGTDTQYF. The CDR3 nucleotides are TGTGCCAGCAGCCCCTTTGAGAACCCGGGCACAGATACGCAGTATTTT.